This paragraph reports one T cell receptor beta chain. Its cognate antigen is unknown. The data belong to a study of shared clonotypes between healthy human individuals. This CDR3 is built from 17 residues. Germline loops: CDR1 SEHNR, CDR2 FQNEAQ (reference sequence). The junction had 15 bases not matched to a gene; V was cut back by 5 bases and J by 3 bases. The assay ran at deep level. DNA at 150 to 250 ng, around 30,000 T cell genomes, went into sorted-subset replicate PCRs. Sequenced by immunoSEQ multiplex PCR; TCRdb stores in-frame clones only, minus some. This sample has approximately 1,500,000 clones, with around 97% found just once. Study results and limitations: Naive subsets, compared against memory subsets, generally had larger estimated richness values.

The TCR was taken from a man aged 25 to 45 in good health. V gene TRBV7-9 combines with J gene TRBJ2-7; 8 bases line up with TRBD1. The sequenced material came from naive CD4+ T cells sorted from blood. Documented subset: CD45RA+ positively selected. The CDR3 DNA follows: TGTGCCAGCAGCGAGACAGGGGTTTTAATCGAAAACTACGAGCAGTACTTC. Translation: CASSETGVLIENYEQYF.